Below, 4 T cell receptor beta chains from the same sample are listed, as sequenced in a study of cytomegalovirus exposure and HLA in healthy donors. Clones were read by immunoSEQ multiplex PCR, and TCRdb kept only the in-frame ones, dropping some. The profile shows about 400,000 clones, roughly 88% of them singletons. Source material: PBMCs. These receptors all come from a woman between 18 and 29 years old in good health and CMV-seronegative.

The chain has TRBV12-5 and TRBJ1-1; D is perhaps TRBD1 (6 bases). V lost 0 bases and J lost 6, with 14 bases in between. Germline assignment: CDR1 LGHNT and CDR2 FRNRAP. The CDR3 totals 15 residues. CDR3 sequence: CASGLVQVRGSEAFF. CDR3 nucleotide sequence: TGTGCTAGTGGTTTGGTACAGGTCAGGGGTTCTGAAGCTTTCTTT.

The chain combines TRBV7-8 with TRBJ2-1; 10 nucleotides match TRBD2. Germline CDR1 SGHVS, CDR2 FQNEAQ. Unmatched junction bases numbered 15, after V lost 4 bases and J lost 6 bases. The CDR3 is made up of 18 amino acids. This CDR3 is CASSYRHPSGRVGNEQFF. Written as DNA, the CDR3 is TGTGCCAGCAGCTATCGCCACCCGAGCGGGAGGGTTGGCAATGAGCAGTTCTTC.

This chain joins TRBV6-5 and TRBJ2-7; TRBD1 matches at 7 bases. The germline CDR1 and CDR2 sequences are MNHEY and SVGAGI. Trimming took 6 bases from V and 5 from J; bases not matched to a gene: 10. This CDR3 has 14 amino acids. CDR3 residues: CASSSSGRGHEQYF. The CDR3 region has the DNA TGTGCCAGCAGCTCTTCCGGTAGGGGGCACGAGCAGTACTTC.

This rearrangement joins TRBV2 to TRBJ1-1, with 7 bases matching TRBD1. Germline-derived CDR1 and CDR2 are SNHLY and FYNNEI. The CDR3 has 14 amino acids. After removal of 9 bases from V and 0 bases from J, the junction contained 7 bases not matched to a gene. CDR3 loop: CASIRDSMNTEAFF. The CDR3 DNA reads as TGTGCCAGTATAAGGGACAGTATGAACACTGAAGCTTTCTTT.